A selection of T cell receptor beta chains follows, all from one sample in a study of blood T cell repertoires in COVID-19. Generated by immunoSEQ multiplex PCR, the TCRdb table keeps only in-frame clones and is missing some. The table shows about 310,000 clones, with around 87% occurring only once. The sample was peripheral blood. All receptors come from a man aged 45-65 years with active or convalescent COVID-19. CDR3s include the opening cysteine and the closing phenylalanine or tryptophan. The D gene is left open where the match is weak. Clone size is stated in some rows and not others, as once, few, many or a class when expanded.

j_gene,d_gene,abundance,v_gene,CDR3nt,CDR3aa
TRBJ2-5,TRBD2,NA,TRBV28,TGTGCCAGCTCTAGCGGGCCCACGGTAGAGACCCAGTACTTC,CASSSGPTVETQYF
TRBJ2-5,TRBD1,NA,TRBV5-1,TGCGCCAGCAGCTTGGCGATTAGGACAGGGACCCAAGAGACCCAGTACTTC,CASSLAIRTGTQETQYF
TRBJ1-5,NA,once,TRBV19,TGTGCCAGTAGTCCGGGAGCGGGCAATCAGCCCCAGCATTTT,CASSPGAGNQPQHF
TRBJ2-7,NA,NA,TRBV30,TGTGCCTGGGCCCTGAGCGGTCCCTCCTACGAGCAGTACTTC,CAWALSGPSYEQYF
TRBJ2-2,NA,NA,TRBV29-1,TGCAGCGTTGGCGTATCCTTAAACACCGGGGAGCTGTTTTTT,CSVGVSLNTGELFF
TRBJ2-7,TRBD1,NA,TRBV28,TGTGCCAGCAGTTTATCCCGTAGGACAGGCGCTTTTAGAGAATACGAGCAGTACTTC,CASSLSRRTGAFREYEQYF
TRBJ1-1,TRBD1,NA,TRBV7-8,TGTGCCAGCAGCTTAGGGGCAGGGGGGCTAGGAAGGGATGAAGCTTTCTTT,CASSLGAGGLGRDEAFF
TRBJ1-5,TRBD1,NA,TRBV19,TGTGCCAGTAGTATAGACGGCTCCTTGGACAGGAGAAATTTT,CASSIDGSLDRRNF
TRBJ2-7,NA,NA,TRBV27,TGTGCCAGCAGTTTATTGGAGGGGGCCTTTAATCGGCAGTACTTC,CASSLLEGAFNRQYF
TRBJ2-7,NA,NA,TRBV4-1,TGCGCCAGCAGCCAATTTCCTCGGGACTCCCGTAGCTCCTACGAGCAGTACTTC,CASSQFPRDSRSSYEQYF